This TCR beta chain stems from a study of immune cell composition in non-small cell lung cancer. Overall study context: Most cases were lung adenocarcinoma or squamous cell carcinoma.

Turning to this clone: The antigen is undetermined.

Study-level results: Squamous carcinomas (approximately 75%) more often had tumour-associated clones >0.5% than adenocarcinomas (roughly 35%). In adenocarcinoma, maximal tumour-associated clone frequency tracked TIL tumour reactivity. No significant correlation existed between pack-years smoked and tumour clonality.

Sequencing was performed with immunoSEQ multiplex PCR; in TCRdb, only in-frame clones are kept and a portion is missing. The sample lists about 1,100 clones; 75% to 85% were seen once. CDR3 length: 14 residues. V was pared by 6 bases and J by 7 bases, with 5 bases of the junction left unmatched. Looked up from germline, CDR1 is SNHLY and CDR2 is FYNNEI. This sequence joins TRBV2 and TRBJ2-2; TRBD2 matches at 10 bases. This clonotype originated in a human donor with non-small cell lung cancer. The sample comprised lung tumor tissue. CDR3 DNA sequence: TGTGCCAGCAGGCCTAGCGGGGGTATCGGGGAGCTGTTTTTT. This sequence encodes CASRPSGGIGELFF.